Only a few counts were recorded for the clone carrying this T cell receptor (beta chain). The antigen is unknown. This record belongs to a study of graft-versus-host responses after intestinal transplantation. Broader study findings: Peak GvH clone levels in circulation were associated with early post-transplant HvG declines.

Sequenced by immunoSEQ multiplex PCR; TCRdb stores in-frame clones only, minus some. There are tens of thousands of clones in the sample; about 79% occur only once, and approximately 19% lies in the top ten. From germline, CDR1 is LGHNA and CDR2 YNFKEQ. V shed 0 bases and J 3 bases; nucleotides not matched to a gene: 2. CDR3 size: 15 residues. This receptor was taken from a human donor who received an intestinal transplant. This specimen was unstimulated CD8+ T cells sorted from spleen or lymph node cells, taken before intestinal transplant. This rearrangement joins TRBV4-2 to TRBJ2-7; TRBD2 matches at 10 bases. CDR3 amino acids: CASSQETSGIYEQYF. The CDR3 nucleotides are TGTGCCAGCAGCCAAGAAACTAGCGGGATCTACGAGCAGTACTTC.